This T cell receptor beta chain was captured by sequencing in a study of neurological immune-mediated disorders. In this sample, this clonotype turned up many times. What it recognizes is unknown. The authors made cDNA by 5'RACE with 10-nucleotide random UMIs. In every sequencing run, more than 200 million TCR-beta sequences were generated from 15-18 subjects. TCRdb itself ran the 5' RACE reads through MiXCR, one entry per CDR3 protein. The sample holds 25,000 to 35,000 distinct CDR3 sequences, approximately 1.5% seen once. Trimming left V 5 bases short and J 4 bases short, with 9 bases between. This CDR3 is 13 amino acids long. In germline, CDR1 is MGHDK, CDR2 SYGVNS. General study results and limits: The multiple sclerosis repertoire cluster lacked an association with any feature, whether clinical or MRI. One cluster of related CDR3 sequences contained, by phylogenetic grouping, the repertoires of 18 of 34 multiple sclerosis patients and formed a possible signature.

Sequenced input: PBMCs. The rearrangement joins TRBV25-1 to TRBJ2-1; D remains unclear. This receptor was identified in a young woman with multiple sclerosis. The CDR3 nucleotides are TGTGCCAGCAGTTCTCTAACTTACAATGAGCAGTTCTTC. It encodes CASSSLTYNEQFF. Full variable domain (outside the CDR3, taken from reference TRBV25-1 and TRBJ2-1): EADIYQTPRYLVIGTGKKITLECSQTMGHDKMYWYQQDPGMELHLIHYSYGVNSTEKGDLSSESTVSRIRTEHFPLTLESARPSHTSQYLCASSSLTYNEQFFGPGTRLTVL.